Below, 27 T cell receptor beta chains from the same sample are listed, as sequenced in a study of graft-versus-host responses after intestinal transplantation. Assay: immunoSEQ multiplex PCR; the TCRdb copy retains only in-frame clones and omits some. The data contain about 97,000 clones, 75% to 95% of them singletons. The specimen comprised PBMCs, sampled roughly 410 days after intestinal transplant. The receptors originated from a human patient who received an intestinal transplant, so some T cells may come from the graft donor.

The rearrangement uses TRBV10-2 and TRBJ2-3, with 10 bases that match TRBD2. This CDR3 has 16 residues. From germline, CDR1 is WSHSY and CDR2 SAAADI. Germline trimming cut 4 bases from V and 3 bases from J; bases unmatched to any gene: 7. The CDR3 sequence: CASSGLAGAGTDTQYF. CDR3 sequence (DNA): TGCGCCAGCAGTGGGCTAGCGGGGGCCGGGACAGATACGCAGTATTTT.

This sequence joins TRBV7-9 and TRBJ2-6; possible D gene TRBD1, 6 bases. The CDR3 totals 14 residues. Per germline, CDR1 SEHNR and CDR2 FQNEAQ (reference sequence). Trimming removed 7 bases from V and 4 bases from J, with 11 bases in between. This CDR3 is CASTPGAGANVLTF. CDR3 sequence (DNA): TGTGCCAGCACCCCAGGGGCCGGGGCCAACGTCCTGACTTTC.

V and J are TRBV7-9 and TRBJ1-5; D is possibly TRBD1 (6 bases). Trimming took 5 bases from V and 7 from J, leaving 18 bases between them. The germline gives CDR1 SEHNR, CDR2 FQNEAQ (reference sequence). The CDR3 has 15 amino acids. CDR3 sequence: CASSPGGAGGQPQHF. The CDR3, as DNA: TGTGCCAGCAGCCCCGGGGGGGCCGGGGGGCAGCCCCAGCATTTT.

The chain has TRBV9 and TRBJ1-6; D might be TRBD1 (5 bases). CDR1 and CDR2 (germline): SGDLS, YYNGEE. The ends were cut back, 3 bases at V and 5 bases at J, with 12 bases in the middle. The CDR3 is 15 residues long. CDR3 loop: CASSARRGDNSPLHF. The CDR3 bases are TGTGCCAGCAGCGCCAGGAGGGGTGATAATTCACCCCTCCACTTT.

The CDR3 loop is CASSQSRWYNEQFF. CDR3 sequence (DNA): TGTGCCAGCAGTCAGAGCCGGTGGTACAATGAGCAGTTCTTC. The chain combines TRBV6-5 with TRBJ2-1; D is ambiguous. V was cut by 5 bases and J by 4 bases, with 12 bases left in between. This CDR3 is 14 amino acids long. Germline CDR1 MNHEY, CDR2 SVGAGI.

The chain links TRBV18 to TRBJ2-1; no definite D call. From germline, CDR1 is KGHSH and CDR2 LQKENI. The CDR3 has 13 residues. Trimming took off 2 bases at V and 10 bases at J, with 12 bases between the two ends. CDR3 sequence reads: CASSPRVAGEQFF. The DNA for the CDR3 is TGTGCCAGCTCACCAAGAGTCGCCGGGGAGCAGTTCTTC.

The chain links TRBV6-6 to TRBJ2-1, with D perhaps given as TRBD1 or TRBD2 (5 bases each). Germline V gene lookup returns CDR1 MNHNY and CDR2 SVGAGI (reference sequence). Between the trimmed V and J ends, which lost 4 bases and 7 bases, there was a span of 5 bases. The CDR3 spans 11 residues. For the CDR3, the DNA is TGTGCCAGCAGTTGGGGGAATGAGCAGTTCTTC. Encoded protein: CASSWGNEQFF.

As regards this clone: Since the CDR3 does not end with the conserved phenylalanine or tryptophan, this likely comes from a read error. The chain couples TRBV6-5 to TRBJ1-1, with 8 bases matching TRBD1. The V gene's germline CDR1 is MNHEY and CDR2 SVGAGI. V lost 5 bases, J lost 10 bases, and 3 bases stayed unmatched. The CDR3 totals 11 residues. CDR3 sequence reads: CASSTGQGAFL. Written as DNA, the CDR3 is TGTGCCAGCAGTACAGGACAGGGAGCTTTCCTT.

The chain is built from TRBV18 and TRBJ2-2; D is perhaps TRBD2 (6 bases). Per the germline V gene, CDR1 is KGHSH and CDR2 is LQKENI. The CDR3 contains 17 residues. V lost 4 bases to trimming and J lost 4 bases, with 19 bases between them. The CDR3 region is CASSQSPPRGSTGELFF. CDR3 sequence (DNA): TGTGCCAGCTCACAGTCTCCCCCCCGGGGGAGCACCGGGGAGCTGTTTTTT.

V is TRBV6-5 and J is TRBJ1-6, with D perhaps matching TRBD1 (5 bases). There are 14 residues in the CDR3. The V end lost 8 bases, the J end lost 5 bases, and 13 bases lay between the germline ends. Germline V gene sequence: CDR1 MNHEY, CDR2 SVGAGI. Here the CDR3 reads CASHRDLDNSPLHF. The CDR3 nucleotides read TGTGCCAGCCACCGGGACCTAGATAATTCACCCCTCCACTTT.

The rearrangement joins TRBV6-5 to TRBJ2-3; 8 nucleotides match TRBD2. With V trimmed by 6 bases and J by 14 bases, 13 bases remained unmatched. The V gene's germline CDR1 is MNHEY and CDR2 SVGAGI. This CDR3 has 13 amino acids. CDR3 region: CASRPNGGVTGYF. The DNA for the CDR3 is TGTGCCAGCAGACCCAACGGGGGGGTCACGGGGTATTTT.

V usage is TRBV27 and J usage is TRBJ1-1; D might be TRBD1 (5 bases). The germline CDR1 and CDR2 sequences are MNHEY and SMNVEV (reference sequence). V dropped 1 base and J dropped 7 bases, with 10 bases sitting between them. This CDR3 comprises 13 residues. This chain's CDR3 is CASSLWGTHEAFF. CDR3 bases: TGTGCCAGCAGTTTATGGGGCACCCATGAAGCTTTCTTT.

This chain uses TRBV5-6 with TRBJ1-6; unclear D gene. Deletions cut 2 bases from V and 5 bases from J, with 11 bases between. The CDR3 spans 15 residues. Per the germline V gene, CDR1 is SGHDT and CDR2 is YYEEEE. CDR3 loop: CASSFSGVHNSPLHF. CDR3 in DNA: TGTGCCAGCAGCTTTTCCGGCGTCCATAATTCACCCCTCCACTTT.

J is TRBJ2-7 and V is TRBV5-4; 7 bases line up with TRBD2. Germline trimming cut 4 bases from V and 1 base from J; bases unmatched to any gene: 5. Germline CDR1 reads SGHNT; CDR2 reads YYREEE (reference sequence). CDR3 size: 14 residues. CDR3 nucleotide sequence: TGTGCCAGCAGCCCCGCCGGGAGGTCCTACGAGCAGTACTTC. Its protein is CASSPAGRSYEQYF.

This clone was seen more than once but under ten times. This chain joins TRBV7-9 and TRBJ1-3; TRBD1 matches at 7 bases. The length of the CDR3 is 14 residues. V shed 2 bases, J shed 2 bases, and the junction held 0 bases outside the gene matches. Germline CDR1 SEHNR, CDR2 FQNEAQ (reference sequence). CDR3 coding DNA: TGTGCCAGCAGCTTAACAGGGGCTGGAAACACCATATATTTT. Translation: CASSLTGAGNTIYF.

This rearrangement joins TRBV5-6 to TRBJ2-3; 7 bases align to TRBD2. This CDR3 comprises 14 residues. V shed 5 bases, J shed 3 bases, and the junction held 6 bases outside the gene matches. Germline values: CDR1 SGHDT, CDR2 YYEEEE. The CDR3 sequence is CASRGAGRTDTQYF. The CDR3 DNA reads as TGTGCCAGCAGGGGAGCGGGGAGAACAGATACGCAGTATTTT.

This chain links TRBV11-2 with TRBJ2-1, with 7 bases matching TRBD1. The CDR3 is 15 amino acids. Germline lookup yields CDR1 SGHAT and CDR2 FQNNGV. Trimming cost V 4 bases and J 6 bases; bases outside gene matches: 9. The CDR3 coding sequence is TGTGCCAGCAGCTCATGGGGATCAGGGGGCAATGAGCAGTTCTTC. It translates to CASSSWGSGGNEQFF.

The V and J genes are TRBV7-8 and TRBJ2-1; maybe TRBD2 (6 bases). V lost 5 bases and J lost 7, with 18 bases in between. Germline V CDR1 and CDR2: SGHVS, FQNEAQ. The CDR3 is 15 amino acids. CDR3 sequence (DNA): TGTGCCAGCAGCCCCGGACTATCCGCGACTAATGAGCAGTTCTTC. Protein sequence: CASSPGLSATNEQFF.

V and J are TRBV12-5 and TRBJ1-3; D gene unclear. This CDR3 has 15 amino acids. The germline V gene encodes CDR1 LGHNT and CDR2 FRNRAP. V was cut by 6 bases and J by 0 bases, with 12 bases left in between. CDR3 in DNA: TGTGCTAGTGGCCCCCCAGGCCGCTCTGGAAACACCATATATTTT. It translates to CASGPPGRSGNTIYF.

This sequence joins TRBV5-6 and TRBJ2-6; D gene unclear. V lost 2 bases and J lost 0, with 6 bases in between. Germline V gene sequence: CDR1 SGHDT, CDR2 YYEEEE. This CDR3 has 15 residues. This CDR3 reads CASSFSGSGANVLTF. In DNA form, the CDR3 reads TGTGCCAGCAGCTTTTCAGGCTCTGGGGCCAACGTCCTGACTTTC.

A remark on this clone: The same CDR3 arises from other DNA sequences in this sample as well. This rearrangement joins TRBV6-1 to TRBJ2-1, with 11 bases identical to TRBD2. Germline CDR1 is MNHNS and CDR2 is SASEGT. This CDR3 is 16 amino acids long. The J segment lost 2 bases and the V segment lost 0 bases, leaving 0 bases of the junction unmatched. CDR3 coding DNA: TGTGCCAGCAGTGAAGCTAGCGGGGGGGCCTACAATGAGCAGTTCTTC. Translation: CASSEASGGAYNEQFF.

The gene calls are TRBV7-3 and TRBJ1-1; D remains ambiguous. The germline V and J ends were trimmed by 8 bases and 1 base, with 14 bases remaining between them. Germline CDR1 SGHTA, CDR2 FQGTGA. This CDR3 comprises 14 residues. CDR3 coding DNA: TGTGCCAGCTCCACTGACTTCGCGAACACTGAAGCTTTCTTT. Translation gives CASSTDFANTEAFF.

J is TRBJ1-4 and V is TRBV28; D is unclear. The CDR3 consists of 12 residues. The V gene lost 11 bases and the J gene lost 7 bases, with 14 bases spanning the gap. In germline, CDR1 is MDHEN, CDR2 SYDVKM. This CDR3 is CAASGSSEKLFF. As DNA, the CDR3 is TGTGCCGCGAGCGGGTCAAGTGAAAAACTGTTTTTT.

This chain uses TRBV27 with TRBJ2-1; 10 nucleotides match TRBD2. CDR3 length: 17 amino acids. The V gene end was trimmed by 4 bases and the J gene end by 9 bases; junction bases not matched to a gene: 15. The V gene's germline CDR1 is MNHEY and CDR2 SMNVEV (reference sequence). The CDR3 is CASSYLRAGGPEGEQFF. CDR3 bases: TGTGCCAGCAGTTATCTCAGAGCGGGGGGGCCGGAGGGTGAGCAGTTCTTC.

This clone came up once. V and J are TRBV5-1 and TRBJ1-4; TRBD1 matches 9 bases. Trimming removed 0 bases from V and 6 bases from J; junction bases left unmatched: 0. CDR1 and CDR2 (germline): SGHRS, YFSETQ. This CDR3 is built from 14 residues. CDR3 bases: TGCGCCAGCAGCTTGGGGACAGGGGATGAAAAACTGTTTTTT. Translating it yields CASSLGTGDEKLFF. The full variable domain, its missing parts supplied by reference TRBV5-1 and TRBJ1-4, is KAGVTQTPRYLIKTRGQQVTLSCSPISGHRSVSWYQQTPGQGLQFLFEYFSETQRNKGNFPGRFSGRQFSNSRSEMNVSTLELGDSALYLCASSLGTGDEKLFFGSGTQLSVL.

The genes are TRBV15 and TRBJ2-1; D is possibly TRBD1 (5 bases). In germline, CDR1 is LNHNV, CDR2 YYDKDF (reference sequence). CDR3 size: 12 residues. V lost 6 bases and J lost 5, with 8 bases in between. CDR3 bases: TGTGCCACCAGGGGGCTTGACAATGAGCAGTTCTTC. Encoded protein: CATRGLDNEQFF.

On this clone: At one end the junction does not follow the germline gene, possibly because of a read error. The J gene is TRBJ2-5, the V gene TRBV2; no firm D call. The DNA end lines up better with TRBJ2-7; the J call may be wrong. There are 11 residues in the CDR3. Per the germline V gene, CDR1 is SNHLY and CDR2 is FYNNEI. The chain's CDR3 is CASSQAYEQYF. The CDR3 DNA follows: TGTGCCAGCAGTCAAGCCTACGAGCAGTACTTC.